This T cell receptor (beta chain) was recorded in a study of cytomegalovirus exposure and HLA in healthy donors. Study results and caveats: A later analysis, which compared TCR beta chains of equal frequency, found the HLA-associated ones more clonally expanded.

Only a few counts were recorded for this clone. What it binds is not known. It was healthy bone marrow donors who served as donors. The V gene lost 0 bases and the J gene lost 5 bases, with 9 bases spanning the gap. The CDR3 is 14 residues long. Germline V gives CDR1 SGDLS, CDR2 YYNGEE. The PCR made use of 60 Vbeta and 13 Jbeta primers. Sequencing used immunoSEQ multiplex PCR; TCRdb keeps in-frame clones, though not all of them. The data hold approximately 160,000 clones, with roughly 70% observed a single time. Specimen: PBMCs. The TCR was taken from a middle-aged woman in good health and CMV-seropositive. V usage is TRBV9 and J usage is TRBJ1-5; the D is unclear. The CDR3 loop is CASSVGEAYQPQHF. The CDR3 DNA reads TGTGCCAGCAGCGTAGGAGAGGCCTATCAGCCCCAGCATTTT.